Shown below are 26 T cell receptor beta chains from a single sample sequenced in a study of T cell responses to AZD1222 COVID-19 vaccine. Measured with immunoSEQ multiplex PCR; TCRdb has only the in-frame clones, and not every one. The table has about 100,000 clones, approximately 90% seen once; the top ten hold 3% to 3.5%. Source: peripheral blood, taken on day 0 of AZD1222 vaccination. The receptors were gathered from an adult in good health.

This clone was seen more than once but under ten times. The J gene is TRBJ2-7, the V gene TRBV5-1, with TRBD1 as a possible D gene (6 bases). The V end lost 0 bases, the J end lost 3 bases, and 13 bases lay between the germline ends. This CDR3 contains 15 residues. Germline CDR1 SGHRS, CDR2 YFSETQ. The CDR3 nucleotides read TGCGCCAGCAGCTTGGTATTTGGGGGCAACTACGAGCAGTACTTC. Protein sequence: CASSLVFGGNYEQYF.

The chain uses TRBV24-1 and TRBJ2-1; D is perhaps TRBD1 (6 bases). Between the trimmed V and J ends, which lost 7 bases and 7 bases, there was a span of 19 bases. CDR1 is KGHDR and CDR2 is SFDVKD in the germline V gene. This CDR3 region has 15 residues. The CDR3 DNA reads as TGTGCCACCAGACCGTCCGGCCAGGGGAGAAATGAGCAGTTCTTC. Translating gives CATRPSGQGRNEQFF.

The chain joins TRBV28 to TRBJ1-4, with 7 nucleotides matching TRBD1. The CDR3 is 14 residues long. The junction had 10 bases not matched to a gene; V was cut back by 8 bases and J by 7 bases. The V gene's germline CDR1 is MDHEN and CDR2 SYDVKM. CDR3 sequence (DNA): TGTGCCAGCCGCCAGGGGGGAGCTTCTGAAAAACTGTTTTTT. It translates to CASRQGGASEKLFF.

The CDR3 is CASSLLGTGYNEQFF. CDR3 nucleotides: TGTGCCAGCAGTTTATTGGGGACAGGTTACAATGAGCAGTTCTTC. V is TRBV28 and J is TRBJ2-1; 8 nucleotides align to TRBD1. V lost 1 base, J lost 4 bases, and 3 bases stayed unmatched. The CDR3 has 15 amino acids. The V gene's germline CDR1 is MDHEN and CDR2 SYDVKM.

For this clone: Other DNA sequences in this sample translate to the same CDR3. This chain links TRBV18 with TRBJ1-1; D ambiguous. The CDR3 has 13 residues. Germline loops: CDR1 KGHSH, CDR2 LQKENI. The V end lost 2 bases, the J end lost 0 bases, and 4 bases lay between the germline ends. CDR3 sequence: CASSPGVNTEAFF. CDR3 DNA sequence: TGTGCCAGCTCACCAGGGGTGAACACTGAAGCTTTCTTT.

The CDR3 DNA is TGTGCCAGCAGCCAATCGGGACCGCTACATCAGCCCCAGCATTTT. Translated: CASSQSGPLHQPQHF. The chain has TRBV4-2 and TRBJ1-5; D might be TRBD1 (5 bases). Germline V lookup: CDR1 LGHNA, CDR2 YNFKEQ. The CDR3 loop spans 15 amino acids. V lost 2 bases and J 5 bases, leaving 13 bases between the germline ends.

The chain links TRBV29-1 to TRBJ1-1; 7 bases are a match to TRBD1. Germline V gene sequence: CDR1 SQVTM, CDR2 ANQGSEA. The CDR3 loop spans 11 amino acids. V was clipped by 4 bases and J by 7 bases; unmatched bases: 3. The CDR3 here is CSVGHRGEAFF. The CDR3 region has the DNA TGCAGCGTTGGGCACAGGGGTGAAGCTTTCTTT.

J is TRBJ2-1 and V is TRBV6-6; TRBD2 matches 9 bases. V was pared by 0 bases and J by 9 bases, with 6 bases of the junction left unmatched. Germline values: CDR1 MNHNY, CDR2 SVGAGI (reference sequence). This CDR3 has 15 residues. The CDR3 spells CASSYSAGGPPEQFF. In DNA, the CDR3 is TGTGCCAGCAGTTACTCGGCGGGGGGGCCCCCTGAGCAGTTCTTC.

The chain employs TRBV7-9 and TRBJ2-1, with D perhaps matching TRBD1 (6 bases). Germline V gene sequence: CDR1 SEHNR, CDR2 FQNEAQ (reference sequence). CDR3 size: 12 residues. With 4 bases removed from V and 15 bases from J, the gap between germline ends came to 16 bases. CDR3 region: CASSWGTPGSFF. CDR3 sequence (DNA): TGTGCCAGCAGCTGGGGGACACCCGGATCGTTCTTC.

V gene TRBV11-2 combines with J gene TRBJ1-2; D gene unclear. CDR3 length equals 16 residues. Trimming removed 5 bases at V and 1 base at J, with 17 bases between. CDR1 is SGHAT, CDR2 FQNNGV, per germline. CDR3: CASSHSPSGINYGYTF. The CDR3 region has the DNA TGTGCCAGCAGCCACTCCCCCTCTGGGATTAACTATGGCTACACCTTC.

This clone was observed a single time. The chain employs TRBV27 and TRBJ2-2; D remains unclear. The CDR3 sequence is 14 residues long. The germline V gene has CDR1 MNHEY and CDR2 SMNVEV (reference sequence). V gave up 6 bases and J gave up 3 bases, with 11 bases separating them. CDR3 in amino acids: CASSPRPDTGELFF. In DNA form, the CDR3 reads TGTGCCAGCAGCCCCCGACCCGACACCGGGGAGCTGTTTTTT.

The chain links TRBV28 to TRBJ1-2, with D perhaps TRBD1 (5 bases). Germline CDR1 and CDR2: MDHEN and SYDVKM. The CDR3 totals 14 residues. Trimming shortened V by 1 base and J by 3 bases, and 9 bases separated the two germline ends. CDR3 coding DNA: TGTGCCAGCAGTTTATTTGGGGGAGACTATGGCTACACCTTC. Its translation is CASSLFGGDYGYTF.

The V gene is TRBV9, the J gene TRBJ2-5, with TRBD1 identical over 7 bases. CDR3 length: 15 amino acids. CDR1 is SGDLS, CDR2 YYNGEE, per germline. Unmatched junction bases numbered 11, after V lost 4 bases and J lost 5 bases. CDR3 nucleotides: TGTGCCAGCAGCACTCGGGACAGTTCGGCGGAGACCCAGTACTTC. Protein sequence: CASSTRDSSAETQYF. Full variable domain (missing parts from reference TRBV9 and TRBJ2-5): DSGVTQTPKHLITATGQRVTLRCSPRSGDLSVYWYQQSLDQGLQFLIQYYNGEERAKGNILERFSAQQFPDLHSELNLSSLELGDSALYFCASSTRDSSAETQYFGPGTRLLVL.

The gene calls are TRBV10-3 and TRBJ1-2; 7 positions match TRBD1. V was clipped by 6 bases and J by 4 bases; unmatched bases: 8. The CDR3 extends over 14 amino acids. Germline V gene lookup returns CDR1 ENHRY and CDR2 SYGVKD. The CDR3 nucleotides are TGTGCCATCAGGCCCCGGGACAGACTCTATGGCTACACCTTC. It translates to CAIRPRDRLYGYTF.

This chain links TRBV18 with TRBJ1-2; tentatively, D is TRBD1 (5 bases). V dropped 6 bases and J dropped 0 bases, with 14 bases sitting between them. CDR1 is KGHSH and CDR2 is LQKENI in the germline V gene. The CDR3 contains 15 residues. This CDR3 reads CASSPGPRSNYGYTF. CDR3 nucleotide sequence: TGTGCCAGCTCGCCGGGACCGAGATCTAACTATGGCTACACCTTC.

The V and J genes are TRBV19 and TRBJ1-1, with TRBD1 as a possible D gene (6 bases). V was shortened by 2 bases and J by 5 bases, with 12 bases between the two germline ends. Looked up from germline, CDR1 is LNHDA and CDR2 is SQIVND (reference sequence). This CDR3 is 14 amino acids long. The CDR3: CASSIQGLRTEAFF. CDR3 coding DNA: TGTGCCAGTAGTATACAGGGGCTGAGGACTGAAGCTTTCTTT.

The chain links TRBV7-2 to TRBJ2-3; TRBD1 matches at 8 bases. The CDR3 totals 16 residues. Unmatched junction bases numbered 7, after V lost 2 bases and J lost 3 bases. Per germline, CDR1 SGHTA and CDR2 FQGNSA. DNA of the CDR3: TGTGCCAGCAGCTTATGGGGACAGGTGAGGACAGATACGCAGTATTTT. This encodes CASSLWGQVRTDTQYF.

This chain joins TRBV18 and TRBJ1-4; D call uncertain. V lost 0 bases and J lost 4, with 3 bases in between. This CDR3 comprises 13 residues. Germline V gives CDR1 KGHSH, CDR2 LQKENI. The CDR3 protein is CASSPPDNEKLFF. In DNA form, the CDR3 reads TGTGCCAGCTCACCACCCGATAATGAAAAACTGTTTTTT. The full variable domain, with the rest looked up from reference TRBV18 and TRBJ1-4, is NAGVMQNPRHLVRRRGQEARLRCSPMKGHSHVYWYRQLPEEGLKFMVYLQKENIIDESGMPKERFSAEFPKEGPSILRIQQVVRGDSAAYFCASSPPDNEKLFFGSGTQLSVL.

The CDR3 here is CASSFFKEQQYF. CDR3 DNA sequence: TGTGCCAGCAGTTTTTTTAAGGAGCAGCAGTACTTC. V and J are TRBV12-3 or TRBV12-4 and TRBJ2-7; D not certain. The V end was cut by 3 bases, the J end by 8 bases, with 11 bases between. This CDR3 is built from 12 residues.

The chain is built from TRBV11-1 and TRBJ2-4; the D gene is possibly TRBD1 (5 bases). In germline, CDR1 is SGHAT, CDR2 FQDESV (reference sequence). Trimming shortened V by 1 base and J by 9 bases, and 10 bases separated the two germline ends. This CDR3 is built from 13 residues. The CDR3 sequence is CASSLVGVGIQYF. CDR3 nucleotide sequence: TGTGCCAGCAGCTTAGTAGGGGTAGGCATTCAGTACTTC.

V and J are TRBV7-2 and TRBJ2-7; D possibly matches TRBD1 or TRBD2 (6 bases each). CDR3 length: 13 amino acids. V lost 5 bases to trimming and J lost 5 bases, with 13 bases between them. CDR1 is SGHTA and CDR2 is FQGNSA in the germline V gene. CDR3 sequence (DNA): TGTGCCAGCAGCGAAAACAGGGAGGACGAGCAGTACTTC. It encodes CASSENREDEQYF.

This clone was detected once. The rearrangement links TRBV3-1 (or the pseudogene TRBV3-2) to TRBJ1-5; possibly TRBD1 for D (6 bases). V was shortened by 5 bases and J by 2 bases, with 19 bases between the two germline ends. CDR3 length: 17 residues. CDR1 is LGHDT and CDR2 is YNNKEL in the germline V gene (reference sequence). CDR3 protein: CASSDLGGGGGNQPQHF. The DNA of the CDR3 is TGTGCCAGCAGCGATTTGGGCGGAGGGGGTGGCAATCAGCCCCAGCATTTT.

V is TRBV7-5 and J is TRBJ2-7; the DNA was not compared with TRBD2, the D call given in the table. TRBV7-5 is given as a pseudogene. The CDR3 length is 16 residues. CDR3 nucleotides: TGTGCCAGAAGCTTCTTCCGCGGCCTGGAATCCTACGAGCAGTACTTC. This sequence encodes CARSFFRGLESYEQYF.

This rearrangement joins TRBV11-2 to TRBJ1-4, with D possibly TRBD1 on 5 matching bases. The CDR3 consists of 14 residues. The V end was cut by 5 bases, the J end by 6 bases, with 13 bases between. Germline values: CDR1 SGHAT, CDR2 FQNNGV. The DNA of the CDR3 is TGTGCCAGCAGCCGACAGCCTGGGGATGAAAAACTGTTTTTT. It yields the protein CASSRQPGDEKLFF.

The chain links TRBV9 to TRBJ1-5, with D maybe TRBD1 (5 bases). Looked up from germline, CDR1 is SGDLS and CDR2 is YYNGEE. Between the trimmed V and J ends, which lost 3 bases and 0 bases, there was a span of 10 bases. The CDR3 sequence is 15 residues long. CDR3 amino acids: CASSAGPSSNQPQHF. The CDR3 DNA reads TGTGCCAGCAGCGCGGGACCCTCTAGCAATCAGCCCCAGCATTTT. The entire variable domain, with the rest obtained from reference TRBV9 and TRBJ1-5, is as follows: DSGVTQTPKHLITATGQRVTLRCSPRSGDLSVYWYQQSLDQGLQFLIQYYNGEERAKGNILERFSAQQFPDLHSELNLSSLELGDSALYFCASSAGPSSNQPQHFGDGTRLSIL.

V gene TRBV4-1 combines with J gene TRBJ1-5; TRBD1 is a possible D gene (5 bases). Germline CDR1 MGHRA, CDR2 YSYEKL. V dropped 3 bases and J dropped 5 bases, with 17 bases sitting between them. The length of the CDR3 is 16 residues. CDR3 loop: CASSQISTTAYQPQHF. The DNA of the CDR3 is TGCGCCAGCAGCCAGATTTCCACGACAGCTTATCAGCCCCAGCATTTT.